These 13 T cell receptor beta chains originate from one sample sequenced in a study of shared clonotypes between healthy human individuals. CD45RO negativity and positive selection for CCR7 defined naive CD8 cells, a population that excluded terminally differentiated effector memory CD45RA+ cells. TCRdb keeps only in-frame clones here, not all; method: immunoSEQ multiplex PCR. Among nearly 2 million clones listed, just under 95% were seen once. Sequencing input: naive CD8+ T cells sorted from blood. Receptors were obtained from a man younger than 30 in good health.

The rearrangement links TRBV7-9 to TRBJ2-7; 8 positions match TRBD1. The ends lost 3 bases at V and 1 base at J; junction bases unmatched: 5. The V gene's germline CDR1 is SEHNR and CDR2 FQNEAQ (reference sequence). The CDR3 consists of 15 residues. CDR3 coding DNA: TGTGCCAGCAGCTTTGGGACAGGAAAATCCTACGAGCAGTACTTC. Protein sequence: CASSFGTGKSYEQYF. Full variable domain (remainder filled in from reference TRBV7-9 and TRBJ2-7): DTGVSQNPRHKITKRGQNVTFRCDPISEHNRLYWYRQTLGQGPEFLTYFQNEAQLEKSRLLSDRFSAERPKGSFSTLEIQRTEQGDSAMYLCASSFGTGKSYEQYFGPGTRLTVT.

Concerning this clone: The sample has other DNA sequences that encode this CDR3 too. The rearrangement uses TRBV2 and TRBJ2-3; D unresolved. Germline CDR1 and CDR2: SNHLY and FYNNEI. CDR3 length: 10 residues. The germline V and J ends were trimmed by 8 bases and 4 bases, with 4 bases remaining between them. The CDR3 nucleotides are TGTGCCAGCGGCCCAGATACGCAGTATTTT. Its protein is CASGPDTQYF.

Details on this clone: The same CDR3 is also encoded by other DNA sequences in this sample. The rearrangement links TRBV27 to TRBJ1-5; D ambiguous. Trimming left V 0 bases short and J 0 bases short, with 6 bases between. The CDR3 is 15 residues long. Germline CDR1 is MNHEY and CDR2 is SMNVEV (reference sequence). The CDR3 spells CASSLSRYSNQPQHF. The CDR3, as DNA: TGTGCCAGCAGTTTATCGCGTTATAGCAATCAGCCCCAGCATTTT.

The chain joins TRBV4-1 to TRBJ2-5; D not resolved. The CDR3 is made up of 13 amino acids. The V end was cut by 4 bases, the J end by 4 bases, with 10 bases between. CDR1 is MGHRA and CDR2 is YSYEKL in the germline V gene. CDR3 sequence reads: CASSPWNGETQYF. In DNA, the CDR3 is TGCGCCAGCAGCCCCTGGAATGGAGAGACCCAGTACTTC.

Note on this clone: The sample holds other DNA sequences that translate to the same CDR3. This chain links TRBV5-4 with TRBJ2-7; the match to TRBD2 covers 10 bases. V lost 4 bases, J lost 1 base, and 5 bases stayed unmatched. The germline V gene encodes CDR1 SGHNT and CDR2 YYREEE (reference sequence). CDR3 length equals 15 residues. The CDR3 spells CASSPGLAASYEQYF. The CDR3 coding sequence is TGTGCCAGCAGCCCCGGACTAGCGGCTTCCTACGAGCAGTACTTC.

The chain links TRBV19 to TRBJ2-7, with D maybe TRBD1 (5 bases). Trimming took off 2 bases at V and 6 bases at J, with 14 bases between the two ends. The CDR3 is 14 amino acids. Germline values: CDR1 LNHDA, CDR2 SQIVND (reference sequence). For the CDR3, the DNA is TGTGCCAGTAGTATAAGTGCAGGGTTCTTCGAGCAGTACTTC. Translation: CASSISAGFFEQYF.

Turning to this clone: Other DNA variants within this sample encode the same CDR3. This CDR3 reads CASSPRDTAYEQYF. DNA of the CDR3: TGCGCCAGCAGCCCCCGGGACACCGCCTACGAGCAGTACTTC. The chain recombines TRBV4-1 with TRBJ2-7; D possibly corresponds to TRBD1 (6 bases). Germline V gene lookup returns CDR1 MGHRA and CDR2 YSYEKL. The CDR3 length is 14 residues. The V gene lost 4 bases and the J gene lost 2 bases, with 12 bases spanning the gap.

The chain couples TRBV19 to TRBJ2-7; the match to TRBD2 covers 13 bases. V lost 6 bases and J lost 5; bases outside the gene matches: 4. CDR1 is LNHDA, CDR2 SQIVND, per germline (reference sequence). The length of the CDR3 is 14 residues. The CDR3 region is CASRGLAGANEQYF. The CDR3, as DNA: TGTGCCAGTAGAGGACTAGCGGGAGCCAACGAGCAGTACTTC.

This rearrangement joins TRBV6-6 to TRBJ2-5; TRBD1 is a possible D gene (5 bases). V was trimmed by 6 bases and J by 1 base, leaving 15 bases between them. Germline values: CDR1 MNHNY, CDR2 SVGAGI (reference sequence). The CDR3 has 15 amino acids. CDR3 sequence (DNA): TGTGCCAGCAGCCATACCCGACAGCCCCAAGAGACCCAGTACTTC. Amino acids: CASSHTRQPQETQYF.

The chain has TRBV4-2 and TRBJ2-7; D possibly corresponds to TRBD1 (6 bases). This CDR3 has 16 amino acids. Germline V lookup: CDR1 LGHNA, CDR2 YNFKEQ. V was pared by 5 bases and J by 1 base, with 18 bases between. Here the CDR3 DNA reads TGTGCCAGCAGCTACTATTTAACAGGGAAGTCCTACGAGCAGTACTTC. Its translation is CASSYYLTGKSYEQYF.

CDR3 nucleotides: TGTGCCGGCCGGGACAGGGGTCGGTACGAGCAGTACTTC. Its protein is CAGRDRGRYEQYF. The chain carries TRBV6-1 and TRBJ2-7; TRBD1 matches 10 bases. V was clipped by 11 bases and J by 4 bases; unmatched bases: 8. CDR1 is MNHNS and CDR2 is SASEGT in the germline V gene. The CDR3 is made up of 13 amino acids.

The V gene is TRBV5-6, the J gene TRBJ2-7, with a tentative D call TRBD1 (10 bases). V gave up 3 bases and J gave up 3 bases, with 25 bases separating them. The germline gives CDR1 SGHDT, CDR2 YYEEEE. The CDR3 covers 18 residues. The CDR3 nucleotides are TGTGCCAGCAGCTCCCGACAGGGGGCAATAGCGGGGGTCTACGAGCAGTACTTC. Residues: CASSSRQGAIAGVYEQYF.

DNA of the CDR3: TGCGCCAGCAGCCAAGATTTGGAGACAGGGTACTACGAGCAGTACTTC. This translates into CASSQDLETGYYEQYF. The chain uses TRBV4-1 and TRBJ2-7; 7 positions agree with TRBD1. The CDR3 loop spans 16 amino acids. V dropped 0 bases and J dropped 3; count of bases not matched to a gene: 8. Germline loops: CDR1 MGHRA, CDR2 YSYEKL.